These 24 T cell receptor beta chains originate from one sample sequenced in a study of T cells in Graves' hyperthyroidism and ophthalmopathy. RNA transcripts gave rise to amplified TCR beta CDR3 regions. The primer set for the first-round RT-PCR of the TCR CDR3 was HTBI. TCRdb itself ran the multiplex PCR reads through MiXCR, one entry per CDR3 protein. The sample carries nearly 600,000 distinct CDR3 sequences, 12% to 15% recorded once. Sequencing was carried out using blood. The receptor set was obtained from a young woman with Graves' ophthalmopathy.

This clonotype was picked up many times. The rearrangement links TRBV5-5 to TRBJ2-3; no clear D gene. The CDR3 consists of 16 residues. Germline V gene sequence: CDR1 SGHKS, CDR2 YYEKEE (reference sequence). With 4 bases removed from V and 0 bases from J, the gap between germline ends came to 15 bases. The CDR3 region has the DNA TGTGCCAGCAGCCCTGGCAGATCCCTAAGCACAGATACGCAGTATTTT. Amino acid sequence: CASSPGRSLSTDTQYF.

V and J are TRBV6-1 and TRBJ1-5, with a weak D call TRBD1 (6 bases). Trimming left V 1 base short and J 2 bases short, with 9 bases between. The CDR3 totals 15 residues. Germline assignment: CDR1 MNHNS and CDR2 SASEGT. Here the CDR3 DNA reads TGTGCCAGCAGTGAAGAGACAGGAGGCAATCAGCCCCAGCATTTT. Translation: CASSEETGGNQPQHF.

This clonotype was counted ten times or more. The V gene is TRBV18, the J gene TRBJ2-2; D remains unclear. Trimming pared 1 base from V and 1 base from J, leaving 4 bases between. The CDR3 consists of 14 residues. From germline, CDR1 is KGHSH and CDR2 LQKENI. The CDR3 DNA reads as TGTGCCAGCTCACCACGGGTGAACACCGGGGAGCTGTTTTTT. The encoded protein is CASSPRVNTGELFF.

This clonotype was counted between two and nine times. V is TRBV30 and J is TRBJ2-2; 9 positions agree with TRBD1. V lost 7 bases and J lost 14; bases outside the gene matches: 8. The CDR3 is made up of 11 amino acids. Per the germline V gene, CDR1 is GTSNPN and CDR2 is SVGIG (reference sequence). The CDR3 DNA reads TGTGCCTACCCGGGACAGGGTTCACTGTTTTTT. Encoded protein: CAYPGQGSLFF.

This sequence joins TRBV6-1 and TRBJ2-3, with D tentatively TRBD1 (5 bases). V shed 8 bases and J shed 2 bases, with 14 bases lying between them. The CDR3 extends over 14 amino acids. CDR1 and CDR2 from the germline V gene are MNHNS and SASEGT. The CDR3 sequence: CASCSLQATDTQYF. The CDR3 DNA sequence: TGTGCCAGCTGCTCCTTACAGGCCACAGATACGCAGTATTTT.

This chain uses TRBV9 with TRBJ2-2, with D hard to call. The length of the CDR3 is 15 residues. V gave up 4 bases and J gave up 1 base, with 11 bases separating them. Germline V gene sequence: CDR1 SGDLS, CDR2 YYNGEE. The CDR3 coding sequence is TGTGCCAGCAGCCCCAGGTCTCTGAACACCGGGGAGCTGTTTTTT. Translation gives CASSPRSLNTGELFF.

This clonotype was found many times. The CDR3 region has the DNA TGTGCCAGCAGTCCCCTCTTAGGGGACACAATTTACGAGCAGTACTTC. Residues: CASSPLLGDTIYEQYF. The genes are TRBV27 and TRBJ2-7; tentatively, D is TRBD1 (6 bases). Between the trimmed V and J ends, which lost 5 bases and 4 bases, there was a span of 21 bases. This CDR3 has 16 residues. Germline CDR1 is MNHEY and CDR2 is SMNVEV (reference sequence).

This clonotype was seen a handful of times. V usage is TRBV19 and J usage is TRBJ2-1, with 8 bases lining up with TRBD2. The CDR3 runs to 16 residues. Trimming cost V 7 bases and J 0 bases; bases outside gene matches: 8. Germline CDR1 reads LNHDA; CDR2 reads SQIVND (reference sequence). The CDR3 here is CASTASGRVSYNEQFF. The DNA of the CDR3 is TGTGCCAGTACGGCCAGCGGGAGAGTCTCCTACAATGAGCAGTTCTTC. The entire variable domain, with the rest obtained from reference TRBV19 and TRBJ2-1, is as follows: DGGITQSPKYLFRKEGQNVTLSCEQNLNHDAMYWYRQDPGQGLRLIYYSQIVNDFQKGDIAEGYSVSREKKESFPLTVTSAQKNPTAFYLCASTASGRVSYNEQFFGPGTRLTVL.

This clonotype was detected ten times or more. The chain has TRBV6-1 and TRBJ1-2; TRBD1 agrees at 7 bases. J gave up 6 bases and V 2 bases, and 9 bases lay outside the gene matches. This CDR3 contains 15 residues. From germline, CDR1 is MNHNS and CDR2 SASEGT. CDR3 DNA sequence: TGTGCCAGCAGTGAATTCGTCGGACAGGTCGATGGCTACACCTTC. Encoded protein: CASSEFVGQVDGYTF.

This clonotype was counted ten times or more. This rearrangement joins TRBV6-2 or TRBV6-3 to TRBJ2-3; 8 bases align to TRBD2. This CDR3 comprises 15 residues. The V gene's germline CDR1 is MNHEY and CDR2 SVGEGT. V was clipped by 10 bases and J by 0 bases; unmatched bases: 9. CDR3: CATSTTSDSTDTQYF. For the CDR3, the DNA is TGTGCCACTAGCACGACTAGCGACAGCACAGATACGCAGTATTTT.

A remark on this clonotype: A much more abundant neighbour one base away suggests this may be a read error. V and J are TRBV29-1 and TRBJ1-1, with TRBD1 matching 9 bases. This CDR3 has 15 amino acids. Per germline, CDR1 SQVTM and CDR2 ANQGSEA. This CDR3 is CSVDPGQGVNPEAFF. Here the CDR3 DNA reads TGCAGCGTTGACCCGGGACAGGGAGTGAACCCTGAAGCTTTCTTT.

This clonotype has at least ten counts. The chain combines TRBV2 with TRBJ1-1; no firm D call. The germline gives CDR1 SNHLY, CDR2 FYNNEI. The V and J ends lost 0 bases and 2 bases respectively, with 7 bases between them. This CDR3 is 14 amino acids long. CDR3 sequence: CASSEALANTEAFF. CDR3 coding DNA: TGTGCCAGCAGTGAAGCGCTGGCAAACACTGAAGCTTTCTTT. Using reference TRBV2 and TRBJ1-1 for the parts outside the CDR3, the full variable domain is EPEVTQTPSHQVTQMGQEVILRCVPISNHLYFYWYRQILGQKVEFLVSFYNNEISEKSEIFDDQFSVERPDGSNFTLKIRSTKLEDSAMYFCASSEALANTEAFFGQGTRLTVV.

This clonotype appeared many times. The genes are TRBV19 and TRBJ1-1; TRBD1 agrees at 8 bases. V was clipped by 6 bases and J by 5 bases; unmatched bases: 8. This CDR3 comprises 14 residues. Germline V gene data show CDR1 as LNHDA and CDR2 as SQIVND (reference sequence). CDR3 bases: TGTGCCAGTAGGTCCGGGACAGGAATAACTGAAGCTTTCTTT. This codes for CASRSGTGITEAFF.

This clonotype was recorded a few times. Without the conserved terminal phenylalanine or tryptophan, this CDR3 likely stems from a read error. This chain connects TRBV9 to TRBJ2-7, with D possibly TRBD2 on 5 matching bases. The CDR3 is 17 amino acids. Germline values: CDR1 SGDLS, CDR2 YYNGEE. Trimming cost V 0 bases and J 4 bases, with 20 bases left between them. The CDR3 is CASSVDEGSALHYEQYL. CDR3 coding DNA: TGTGCCAGCAGCGTAGATGAGGGATCAGCACTTCATTACGAGCAGTACCTC.

This clonotype was seen repeatedly, ten times or more. The V call is TRBV7-9, the J call TRBJ1-1; perhaps TRBD1 as D (6 bases). CDR1 is SEHNR, CDR2 FQNEAQ, per germline (reference sequence). The CDR3 runs to 14 residues. Trimming removed 5 bases at V and 5 bases at J, with 15 bases between. CDR3 amino acids: CASSLTPRGTEAFF. The DNA for the CDR3 is TGTGCCAGCAGCCTTACCCCTAGGGGGACTGAAGCTTTCTTT.

This clonotype was found a few times. This rearrangement joins TRBV20-1 to TRBJ1-5; tentative D call: TRBD1 (5 bases). The length of the CDR3 is 16 residues. V lost 3 bases to trimming and J lost 2 bases, with 17 bases between them. Germline assignment: CDR1 DFQATT and CDR2 SNEGSKA (reference sequence). CDR3 protein: CSARPLQGGGNQPQHF. The CDR3 region has the DNA TGCAGTGCTAGGCCACTGCAGGGAGGAGGCAATCAGCCCCAGCATTTT.

In its sample, this clonotype was seen many times. This CDR3 reads CASSFQDRDYQPQHF. Written as DNA, the CDR3 is TGTGCCAGCAGCTTTCAGGACAGGGATTATCAGCCCCAGCATTTT. The chain links TRBV7-8 to TRBJ1-5; 8 positions match TRBD1. Germline-derived CDR1 and CDR2 are SGHVS and FQNEAQ. The V segment lost 3 bases and the J segment 5 bases; nucleotides outside the gene matches: 6. This CDR3 is built from 15 residues. Full variable domain (outside the CDR3, taken from reference TRBV7-8 and TRBJ1-5): GAGVSQSPRYKVAKRGQDVALRCDPISGHVSLFWYQQALGQGPEFLTYFQNEAQLDKSGLPSDRFFAERPEGSVSTLKIQRTQQEDSAVYLCASSFQDRDYQPQHFGDGTRLSIL.

This clonotype was observed at least ten times. The rearrangement links TRBV12-3 or TRBV12-4 to TRBJ2-6, with a tentative D call TRBD1 (5 bases). The CDR3 is made up of 13 amino acids. The chain's CDR3 is CSTGRSGANVLTF. The CDR3 coding sequence is TGTTCCACAGGCCGCTCTGGGGCCAACGTCCTGACTTTC.

At least ten counts were recorded for this clonotype. J is TRBJ2-3 and V is TRBV3-2; TRBD2 is the table's D call and was not checked against the DNA. TRBV3-2 is deemed a pseudogene. This CDR3 comprises 17 residues. CDR3 coding DNA: TGTGCCAGCAGCCAAGTTCCTAGCGGGAGACCTACAGATACGCAGTATTTT. It specifies CASSQVPSGRPTDTQYF.

This clonotype was counted ten times or more. The CDR3 loop is CASSSWRDSGDEKLFF. The CDR3 DNA reads TGTGCCAGCAGCTCCTGGAGGGACAGCGGAGATGAAAAACTGTTTTTT. The gene calls are TRBV7-9 and TRBJ1-4; 7 bases line up with TRBD1. This CDR3 comprises 16 residues. Germline trimming cut 4 bases from V and 6 bases from J; bases unmatched to any gene: 11. CDR1 and CDR2 (germline): SEHNR, FQNEAQ (reference sequence).

This clonotype was counted many times. The J gene is TRBJ1-4, the V gene TRBV2, with D unresolved. The CDR3 covers 14 residues. The V end was cut by 0 bases, the J end by 8 bases, with 10 bases between. The germline gives CDR1 SNHLY, CDR2 FYNNEI. CDR3 nucleotides: TGTGCCAGCAGTGAAGCTCCCGGACGAGAAAAACTGTTTTTT. Encoded protein: CASSEAPGREKLFF. Full variable domain (missing parts from reference TRBV2 and TRBJ1-4): EPEVTQTPSHQVTQMGQEVILRCVPISNHLYFYWYRQILGQKVEFLVSFYNNEISEKSEIFDDQFSVERPDGSNFTLKIRSTKLEDSAMYFCASSEAPGREKLFFGSGTQLSVL.

This clonotype has ten or more counts. The chain links TRBV12-3 or TRBV12-4 to TRBJ1-2; TRBD1 might be the D (6 bases). Trimming took off 6 bases at V and 6 bases at J, with 11 bases between the two ends. The CDR3 is made up of 12 amino acids. CDR3 amino acids: CASSRQVDGYTF. The CDR3 DNA is TGTGCCAGCAGCAGACAGGTCGATGGCTACACCTTC.

This clonotype occurred many times. The V call is TRBV7-2, the J call TRBJ2-3, with 11 bases lining up with TRBD2. This CDR3 contains 16 residues. V was clipped by 2 bases and J by 5 bases; unmatched bases: 6. Germline V lookup: CDR1 SGHTA, CDR2 FQGNSA. In DNA, the CDR3 is TGTGCCAGCAGCTTAACTAGCGGGAGAAAAAAAGATACGCAGTATTTT. This translates into CASSLTSGRKKDTQYF. Using reference TRBV7-2 and TRBJ2-3 for the parts outside the CDR3, the full variable domain is GAGVSQSPSNKVTEKGKDVELRCDPISGHTALYWYRQSLGQGLEFLIYFQGNSAPDKSGLPSDRFSAERTGGSVSTLTIQRTQQEDSAVYLCASSLTSGRKKDTQYFGPGTRLTVL.

This clonotype was seen at least ten times. This rearrangement joins TRBV7-9 to TRBJ2-7; 8 bases agree with TRBD2. V lost 5 bases and J lost 2; bases outside the gene matches: 11. The CDR3 contains 16 residues. The germline V gene encodes CDR1 SEHNR and CDR2 FQNEAQ (reference sequence). The CDR3 DNA sequence: TGTGCCAGCAGCCCACGGGGGGGCGGATCCACCTACGAGCAGTACTTC. Its protein product is CASSPRGGGSTYEQYF.